The clone carrying this T cell receptor (beta chain) was seen a handful of times. What it binds is unknown. Germline lookup yields CDR1 MGHDK and CDR2 SYGVNS. V lost 7 bases and J lost 8; bases outside the gene matches: 10. The CDR3 sequence is 13 residues long. This sample's time point: after neoadjuvant nivolumab, at surgical resection. This record belongs to a study of neoadjuvant anti-PD-1 for oral cavity cancer. Study-wide background: Nivolumab at 3 mg/kg was mostly given biweekly, three to four doses, pre-surgery. Patients without progression received a fourth nivolumab dose around day 43, then surgical resection on days 50-56.

Profiled with immunoSEQ multiplex PCR; TCRdb holds only in-frame clones, not every one. The repertoire holds approximately 68,000 clones, with about 86% as singletons. Study-wide findings and caveats: With three patients per group, TCR findings need larger cohorts.

This rearrangement joins TRBV25-1 to TRBJ1-2, with TRBD1 matching over 7 bases. The sequence was collected from a person between 40 and 85 years old with oral cavity squamous cell carcinoma. The material was PBMCs, obtained after nivolumab (anti-PD-1) treatment. The CDR3 here is CASTGTAYGGYTF. The CDR3 nucleotides are TGTGCCAGCACCGGGACAGCCTACGGAGGCTACACCTTC.